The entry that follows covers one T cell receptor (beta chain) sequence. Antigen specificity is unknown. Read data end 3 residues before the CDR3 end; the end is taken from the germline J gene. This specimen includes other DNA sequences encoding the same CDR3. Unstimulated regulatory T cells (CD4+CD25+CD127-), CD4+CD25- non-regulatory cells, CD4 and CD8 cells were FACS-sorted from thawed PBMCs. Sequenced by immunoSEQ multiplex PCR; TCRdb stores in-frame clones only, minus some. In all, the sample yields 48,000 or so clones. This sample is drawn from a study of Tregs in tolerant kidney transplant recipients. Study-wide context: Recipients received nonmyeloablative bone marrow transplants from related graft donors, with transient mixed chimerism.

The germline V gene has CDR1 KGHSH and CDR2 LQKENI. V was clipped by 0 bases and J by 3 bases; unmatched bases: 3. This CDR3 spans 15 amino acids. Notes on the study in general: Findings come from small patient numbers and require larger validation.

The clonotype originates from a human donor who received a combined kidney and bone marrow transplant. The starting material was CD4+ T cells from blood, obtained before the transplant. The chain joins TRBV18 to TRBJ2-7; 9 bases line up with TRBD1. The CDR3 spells CASSPPGQGLYEQYF. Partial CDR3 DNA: TGTGCCAGCTCACCACCGGGACAGGGCCTCTACGAG.